This passage covers 31 T cell receptor beta chains from one sample sequenced in a study of shared clonotypes between healthy human individuals. The table came from immunoSEQ multiplex PCR; TCRdb's copy has only in-frame clones and leaves some out. In the table there are around 1,900,000 clones, just over 90% of which are singletons. Positive CCR7 selection of CD45RO-negative cells yielded the naive CD8 cells, and terminally differentiated effector memory CD45RA+ cells were excluded. What was sequenced was naive CD8+ T cells from PBMCs. Receptor source: a young man in good health. Some clones in this sample may be carry-over from other donors' samples.

The chain links TRBV27 to TRBJ1-1; D is unresolved. The CDR3 covers 13 residues. Trimming shortened V by 3 bases and J by 6 bases, and 11 bases separated the two germline ends. Germline V gene lookup returns CDR1 MNHEY and CDR2 SMNVEV (reference sequence). The CDR3 DNA follows: TGTGCCAGCAGTTTCTTCCTCGGCGCTGAAGCTTTCTTT. Protein: CASSFFLGAEAFF.

As to this clone: The same CDR3 is also encoded by other DNA sequences in this sample. The chain has TRBV29-1 and TRBJ2-1; no clear D gene. V was shortened by 6 bases and J by 3 bases, with 6 bases between the two germline ends. The germline gives CDR1 SQVTM, CDR2 ANQGSEA. This CDR3 has 11 amino acids. CDR3 sequence: CSVTSYNEQFF. DNA of the CDR3: TGCAGCGTGACCAGCTACAATGAGCAGTTCTTC.

The V call is TRBV4-3, the J call TRBJ1-1; TRBD1 agrees at 7 bases. CDR3 length equals 12 residues. Germline-derived CDR1 and CDR2 are LGHNA and YSLEER. Trimming took 5 bases from V and 8 from J; bases not matched to a gene: 5. CDR3 DNA sequence: TGCGCCAGCAGCGTGGACAGGAGGGAAGCTTTCTTT. As protein: CASSVDRREAFF.

The chain joins TRBV9 to TRBJ2-1; D is unclear. Germline lookup yields CDR1 SGDLS and CDR2 YYNGEE. V was pared by 0 bases and J by 12 bases, with 19 bases between. CDR3 length: 15 amino acids. This CDR3 reads CASSVGASPYTGQFF. CDR3 DNA sequence: TGTGCCAGCAGCGTAGGGGCCTCCCCATATACTGGGCAGTTCTTC.

The CDR3, as DNA: TGTGCCAGCAGCGTAGAGGGACTAGTAACCGGGGAGCTGTTTTTT. As protein: CASSVEGLVTGELFF. The rearrangement uses TRBV9 and TRBJ2-2; 8 bases fit TRBD2. The V and J ends lost 0 bases and 5 bases, in that order; junction bases with no gene match: 3. Germline values: CDR1 SGDLS, CDR2 YYNGEE. The CDR3 is 15 amino acids.

This sequence joins TRBV15 and TRBJ2-7; the D gene is possibly TRBD2 (6 bases). V dropped 8 bases and J dropped 5 bases, with 34 bases sitting between them. This CDR3 has 19 residues. CDR1 is LNHNV, CDR2 YYDKDF, per germline (reference sequence). This chain's CDR3 is CATGPNRGFGASVPDEQYF. The DNA of the CDR3 is TGTGCCACCGGCCCGAACCGGGGATTTGGGGCTAGCGTTCCGGACGAGCAGTACTTC. The entire variable domain, with the rest obtained from reference TRBV15 and TRBJ2-7, is as follows: DAMVIQNPRYQVTQFGKPVTLSCSQTLNHNVMYWYQQKSSQAPKLLFHYYDKDFNNEADTPDNFQSRRPNTSFCFLDIRSPGLGDTAMYLCATGPNRGFGASVPDEQYFGPGTRLTVT.

This clone was found once. The chain links TRBV5-5 to TRBJ2-3; D gene ambiguous. CDR3 length equals 15 residues. V was pared by 4 bases and J by 2 bases, with 14 bases between. Germline V gives CDR1 SGHKS, CDR2 YYEKEE (reference sequence). The CDR3 coding sequence is TGTGCCAGCAGCCCGAAGCTTGATTTCACAGATACGCAGTATTTT. Amino acid sequence: CASSPKLDFTDTQYF. Full variable domain (outside the CDR3, taken from reference TRBV5-5 and TRBJ2-3): DAGVTQSPTHLIKTRGQQVTLRCSPISGHKSVSWYQQVLGQGPQFIFQYYEKEERGRGNFPDRFSARQFPNYSSELNVNALLLGDSALYLCASSPKLDFTDTQYFGPGTRLTVL.

On this clone: This specimen includes other DNA sequences encoding the same CDR3. The chain uses TRBV29-1 and TRBJ2-7, with a weak D call TRBD2 (6 bases). The germline CDR1 and CDR2 sequences are SQVTM and ANQGSEA. This CDR3 region has 12 residues. The ends were cut back, 3 bases at V and 3 bases at J, with 9 bases in the middle. The CDR3 loop reads CSVEEGSYEQYF. The CDR3 DNA follows: TGCAGCGTTGAGGAGGGGAGCTACGAGCAGTACTTC.

The V and J genes are TRBV9 and TRBJ1-5, with D possibly matching TRBD1 (5 bases). CDR1 and CDR2 from the germline V gene are SGDLS and YYNGEE. The V gene lost 0 bases and the J gene lost 3 bases, with 7 bases spanning the gap. This CDR3 comprises 14 residues. DNA for the CDR3: TGTGCCAGCAGCGTAGGAGGGACCAATCAGCCCCAGCATTTT. Protein: CASSVGGTNQPQHF.

In this sample, this clone turned up a few times. J is TRBJ1-1 and V is TRBV7-7; D is ambiguous. The CDR3 length is 13 residues. V was pared by 5 bases and J by 0 bases, with 7 bases between. Germline V lookup: CDR1 SSHAT, CDR2 FNYEAQ (reference sequence). CDR3 in DNA: TGTGCCAGCAGCCCCGTTATGAACACTGAAGCTTTCTTT. Translating gives CASSPVMNTEAFF.

V is TRBV6-1 and J is TRBJ1-5; D is possibly TRBD1 (5 bases). Trimming pared 1 base from V and 9 bases from J, leaving 16 bases between. The CDR3 is 15 residues long. Germline CDR1 and CDR2: MNHNS and SASEGT. This chain's CDR3 is CASSEEGAAWRPQHF. CDR3 bases: TGTGCCAGCAGTGAAGAAGGGGCCGCCTGGAGGCCCCAGCATTTT.

Note on this clone: Additional DNA sequences in this sample encode the identical CDR3. The rearrangement links TRBV11-2 to TRBJ2-1; TRBD2 might be the D (5 bases). V was pared by 1 base and J by 1 base, with 11 bases between. This CDR3 spans 16 amino acids. CDR1 is SGHAT and CDR2 is FQNNGV in the germline V gene. The CDR3 coding sequence is TGTGCCAGCAGCTTAGGGGCGGGTGAGTCCTACAATGAGCAGTTCTTC. Translating gives CASSLGAGESYNEQFF.

The chain is built from TRBV13 and TRBJ2-3; D is possibly TRBD2 (6 bases). This CDR3 contains 18 residues. Between the trimmed V and J ends, which lost 4 bases and 0 bases, there was a span of 20 bases. Germline loops: CDR1 PRHDT, CDR2 FYEKMQ (reference sequence). Here the CDR3 DNA reads TGTGCCAGCAGCTCATACCCCCTGATAGGGACTAGCACAGATACGCAGTATTTT. Its protein is CASSSYPLIGTSTDTQYF.

V and J are TRBV29-1 and TRBJ2-7; D remains unclear. From germline, CDR1 is SQVTM and CDR2 ANQGSEA. Trimming removed 5 bases from V and 3 bases from J, with 11 bases in between. CDR3 length: 12 residues. DNA of the CDR3: TGCAGCGTTTCCGGGCGATTCTACGAGCAGTACTTC. Residues: CSVSGRFYEQYF.

The chain carries TRBV13 and TRBJ2-2; possible D gene TRBD1, 6 bases. Germline loops: CDR1 PRHDT, CDR2 FYEKMQ (reference sequence). The CDR3 extends over 15 amino acids. The ends were cut back, 5 bases at V and 5 bases at J, with 15 bases in the middle. Written as DNA, the CDR3 is TGTGCCAGCAGCCCTACAGGGCTAGGGACCGGGGAGCTGTTTTTT. Its translation: CASSPTGLGTGELFF.

This chain links TRBV28 with TRBJ2-2; TRBD1 matches 8 bases. CDR3 size: 15 residues. After removal of 8 bases from V and 4 bases from J, the junction contained 9 bases not matched to a gene. Germline assignment: CDR1 MDHEN and CDR2 SYDVKM. The chain's CDR3 is CASAPRTGLTGELFF. CDR3 bases: TGTGCCAGCGCACCCAGGACAGGGCTCACCGGGGAGCTGTTTTTT.

The gene calls are TRBV27 and TRBJ2-7; D is ambiguous. The CDR3 is 13 amino acids. Between the trimmed V and J ends, which lost 5 bases and 3 bases, there was a span of 11 bases. The germline gives CDR1 MNHEY, CDR2 SMNVEV (reference sequence). CDR3 DNA sequence: TGTGCCAGCAGTGTGAGAGTCAACTACGAGCAGTACTTC. As protein: CASSVRVNYEQYF.

The chain employs TRBV28 and TRBJ2-3; D unresolved. The CDR3 length is 14 residues. V lost 4 bases and J 4 bases, leaving 12 bases between the germline ends. Germline V gene lookup returns CDR1 MDHEN and CDR2 SYDVKM. This CDR3 is CASSWSRRADTQYF. The CDR3 nucleotides read TGTGCCAGCAGTTGGTCCCGGCGCGCAGATACGCAGTATTTT.

The V call is TRBV27, the J call TRBJ2-7; D may be TRBD1 (5 bases). Germline-derived CDR1 and CDR2 are MNHEY and SMNVEV (reference sequence). Trimming removed 5 bases at V and 6 bases at J, with 14 bases between. This CDR3 spans 13 amino acids. DNA of the CDR3: TGTGCCAGCAGTCCCAGGGCGGTACGCGAGCAGTACTTC. It encodes CASSPRAVREQYF.

The rearrangement links TRBV4-1 to TRBJ2-7; D call uncertain. V was pared by 1 base and J by 5 bases, with 12 bases between. Germline V gene data show CDR1 as MGHRA and CDR2 as YSYEKL. This CDR3 contains 14 residues. The CDR3 bases are TGCGCCAGCAGCCAAGCCGTGAGTCCCCACGAGCAGTACTTC. Translating gives CASSQAVSPHEQYF.

The chain recombines TRBV21-1 with TRBJ2-2. TRBV21-1 is tagged as a pseudogene. The CDR3 loop spans 17 amino acids. The CDR3 is CASTPDQYSQNTGELFF. CDR3 nucleotide sequence: TGTGCCAGCACCCCCGACCAGTACTCTCAGAACACCGGGGAGCTGTTTTTT.

This chain connects TRBV15 to TRBJ2-7; 9 nucleotides agree with TRBD1. The germline gives CDR1 LNHNV, CDR2 YYDKDF (reference sequence). This CDR3 has 15 amino acids. The V and J ends lost 3 bases and 6 bases, in that order; junction bases with no gene match: 9. CDR3 nucleotides: TGTGCCACCAGCAGCACAGGGGGCCGCTGGGTCGAGCAGTACTTC. Its protein is CATSSTGGRWVEQYF.

Here the CDR3 DNA reads TGTGCCAGCAGCCCCCCCCGGGACAGGGGGCCGAATACGCAGTATTTT. Residues: CASSPPRDRGPNTQYF. The chain links TRBV9 to TRBJ2-3; 12 bases map to TRBD1. Unmatched junction bases numbered 10, after V lost 4 bases and J lost 7 bases. This CDR3 has 16 amino acids. CDR1 SGDLS and CDR2 YYNGEE come from the germline V gene.

V gene TRBV11-2 combines with J gene TRBJ1-2; 7 bases are a match to TRBD1. Germline-derived CDR1 and CDR2 are SGHAT and FQNNGV. The CDR3 consists of 15 residues. V was clipped by 5 bases and J by 2 bases; unmatched bases: 8. The DNA of the CDR3 is TGTGCCAGCAGCCCGTCGACAGGGCAAAACTATGGCTACACCTTC. Its protein product is CASSPSTGQNYGYTF.

This clone appeared a few times. This chain's CDR3 is CASSRGAGYGYTF. The CDR3 DNA sequence: TGTGCCAGCAGCCGAGGCGCAGGCTATGGCTACACCTTC. This chain uses TRBV5-6 with TRBJ1-2; D ambiguous. Germline values: CDR1 SGHDT, CDR2 YYEEEE. The V gene lost 4 bases and the J gene lost 4 bases, with 11 bases spanning the gap. The CDR3 covers 13 residues.

The J gene is TRBJ2-1, the V gene TRBV4-3; TRBD1 might be the D (6 bases). V was clipped by 0 bases and J by 8 bases, with 17 bases between them. This CDR3 is 16 amino acids long. CDR1 is LGHNA, CDR2 YSLEER, per germline. The CDR3 region has the DNA TGCGCCAGCAGCCAAGATGGTTCGCTAGCAGGGGATGAGCAGTTCTTC. This gives the protein CASSQDGSLAGDEQFF.

V and J are TRBV5-1 and TRBJ2-2; D is ambiguous. Germline loops: CDR1 SGHRS, CDR2 YFSETQ. V was trimmed by 4 bases and J by 4 bases, leaving 5 bases between them. The CDR3 consists of 12 residues. CDR3 in DNA: TGCGCCAGCAGCCCTCTCACCGGGGAGCTGTTTTTT. This translates into CASSPLTGELFF.

The V call is TRBV27, the J call TRBJ2-1, with no clear D. The CDR3 loop spans 15 amino acids. Per the germline V gene, CDR1 is MNHEY and CDR2 is SMNVEV (reference sequence). Trimming removed 0 bases at V and 7 bases at J, with 13 bases between. The chain's CDR3 is CASSLSAHLGNEQFF. DNA for the CDR3: TGTGCCAGCAGTTTATCGGCCCACCTGGGTAATGAGCAGTTCTTC.

The chain links TRBV7-8 to TRBJ2-1; 7 nucleotides line up with TRBD1. Trimming took 7 bases from V and 6 from J; bases not matched to a gene: 9. The CDR3 loop spans 14 amino acids. The germline CDR1 and CDR2 sequences are SGHVS and FQNEAQ. The CDR3 DNA follows: TGTGCCAGCACCCTTACAGGGACAGCCAATGAGCAGTTCTTC. Its protein is CASTLTGTANEQFF. The complete variable domain, with remaining parts taken from reference TRBV7-8 and TRBJ2-1, reads GAGVSQSPRYKVAKRGQDVALRCDPISGHVSLFWYQQALGQGPEFLTYFQNEAQLDKSGLPSDRFFAERPEGSVSTLKIQRTQQEDSAVYLCASTLTGTANEQFFGPGTRLTVL.

J is TRBJ2-7 and V is TRBV6-5; TRBD1 might be the D (6 bases). Germline CDR1 reads MNHEY; CDR2 reads SVGAGI. V lost 0 bases, J lost 6 bases, and 18 bases lay in between. CDR3 length: 16 amino acids. The DNA for the CDR3 is TGTGCCAGCAGTTACTCGAAGTACAGGGATCGAGGCGAGCAGTACTTC. Amino acids: CASSYSKYRDRGEQYF.

This chain connects TRBV5-3 to TRBJ1-1; 7 nucleotides line up with TRBD1. TRBV5-3 is classed as an ORF, of uncertain function. This CDR3 is built from 18 residues. J was trimmed by 7 bases and V by 0 bases; bases with no gene match: 18. The CDR3 nucleotides read TGTGCCAGAAGCTTGGCCAATCCCCCGGGACAGAACTCCGGTGAAGCTTTCTTT. This translates into CARSLANPPGQNSGEAFF.